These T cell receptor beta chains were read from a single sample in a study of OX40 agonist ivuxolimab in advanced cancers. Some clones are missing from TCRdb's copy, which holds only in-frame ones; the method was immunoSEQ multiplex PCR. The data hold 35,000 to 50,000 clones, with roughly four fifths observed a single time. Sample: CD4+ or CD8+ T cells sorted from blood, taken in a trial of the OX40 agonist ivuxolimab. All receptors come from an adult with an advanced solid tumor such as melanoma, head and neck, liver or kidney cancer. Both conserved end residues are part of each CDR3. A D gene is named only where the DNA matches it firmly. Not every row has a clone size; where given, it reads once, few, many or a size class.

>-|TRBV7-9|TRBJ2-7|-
TGTGCCAGCAGCTTAATGGCTAGCGCTGACTACGAGCAGTACTTC
CASSLMASADYEQYF
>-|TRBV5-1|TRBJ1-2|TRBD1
TGCGCCAGCAGCCCCCGGACAGGCAATGGCTACACCTTC
CASSPRTGNGYTF
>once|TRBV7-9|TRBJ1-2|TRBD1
TGTGCCAGCAGCTTAGAAGCAGGGGGCGCAGTTGGCTACACCTTC
CASSLEAGGAVGYTF
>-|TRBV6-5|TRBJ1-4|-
TGTGCCAGCAGTTACTTTGTGGCAGGGAACGAAAAACTGTTTTTT
CASSYFVAGNEKLFF
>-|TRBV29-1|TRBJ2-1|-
TGCAGCGTTGCCGGGGGGCGGAGTTCCTACAATGAGCAGTTCTTC
CSVAGGRSSYNEQFF
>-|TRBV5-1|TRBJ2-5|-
TGCGCCAGCAGCTTGGGGAACTCCCAAGAGACCCAGTACTTC
CASSLGNSQETQYF
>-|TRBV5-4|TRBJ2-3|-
TGTGCCAGCAGCTTGGGTGAGGGCTTAACAGATACGCAGTATTTT
CASSLGEGLTDTQYF
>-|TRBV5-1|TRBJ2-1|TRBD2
TGCGCCAGCAGCTTGGAACTAGCGGGAGGCCACAATGAGCAGTTCTTC
CASSLELAGGHNEQFF
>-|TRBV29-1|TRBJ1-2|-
TGCAGCGTTGAAGGGACGGACGAGGATTTCTATGGCTACACCTTC
CSVEGTDEDFYGYTF
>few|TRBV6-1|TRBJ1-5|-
TGTGCCAGCGTAGAAGGGATTCAGCCCCAGCATTTT
CASVEGIQPQHF
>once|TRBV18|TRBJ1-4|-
TGTGCCAGCTCACCCGGGACGTTGACTGAAAAACTGTTTTTT
CASSPGTLTEKLFF
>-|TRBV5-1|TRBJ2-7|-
TGCGCCAGCAGCTTGGTGGGGAGTCCCACTTACGAGCAGTACTTC
CASSLVGSPTYEQYF
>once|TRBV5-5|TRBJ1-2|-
TGTGCCAGCAGCTTGGGGGGAATTGGCAGTTATGGCTACACCTTC
CASSLGGIGSYGYTF
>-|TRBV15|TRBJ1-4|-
TGTGCCACCAGCAGACCGGGACCCGGGGAAAAACTGTTTTTT
CATSRPGPGEKLFF
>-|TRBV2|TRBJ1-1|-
TGTGCCAGCACCCCACAGGGTTTCACTGAAGCTTTCTTT
CASTPQGFTEAFF
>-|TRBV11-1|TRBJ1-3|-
TGTGCCAGCAGCTTGTTCGGGGAACTAACGGCTGGAAACACCATATATTTT
CASSLFGELTAGNTIYF
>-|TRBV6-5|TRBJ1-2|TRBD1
TGTGCCAGCAGAATGACAGGGGGCGAGGATGGCTACACCTTC
CASRMTGGEDGYTF
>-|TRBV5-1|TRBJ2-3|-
TGCGCCAGCAGCCGGATGGCCCCGTCAAACGCAGATACGCAGTATTTT
CASSRMAPSNADTQYF
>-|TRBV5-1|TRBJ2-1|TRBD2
TGCGCCAGCAGCTTACTTGGGACGGGAGGGGGTGAGCAGTTCTTC
CASSLLGTGGGEQFF
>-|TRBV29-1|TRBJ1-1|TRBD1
TGCAGCGTTGATGGACAGGGGGGGGCTGAAGCTTTCTTT
CSVDGQGGAEAFF
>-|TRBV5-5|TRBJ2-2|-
TGTGCCAGCAGCCCGATGGGGACAAGTCTTTACACCGGGGAGCTGTTTTTT
CASSPMGTSLYTGELFF
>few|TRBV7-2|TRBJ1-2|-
TGTGCCAGCAGCTCAGCTGGGGATGGCTACACCTTC
CASSSAGDGYTF
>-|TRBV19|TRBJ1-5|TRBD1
TGTGCCAGTAGTGGGACAGGGGATCAGCCCCAGCATTTT
CASSGTGDQPQHF
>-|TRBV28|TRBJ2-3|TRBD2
TGTGCCAGCAGTACCGGGACTAGGAAGTATTTT
CASSTGTRKYF
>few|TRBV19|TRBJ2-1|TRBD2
TGTGCCAGTAGTATAAGGAGCGGGAGTGTCAATGAGCAGTTCTTC
CASSIRSGSVNEQFF
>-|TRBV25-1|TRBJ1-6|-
TGTGCCAGCAGTGTGCCGGCAGGGGATTCACCCCTCCACTTT
CASSVPAGDSPLHF
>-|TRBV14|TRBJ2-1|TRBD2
TGTGCCAGCAGCCTAGCGGGTTACTCCTACAATGAGCAGTTCTTC
CASSLAGYSYNEQFF
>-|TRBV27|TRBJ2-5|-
TGTGCCAGCAGTTTCCGCCGGGAAGAGACCCAGTACTTC
CASSFRREETQYF
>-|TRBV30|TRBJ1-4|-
TGTGCCTACCGACGGAGTAATGAAAAACTGTTTTTT
CAYRRSNEKLFF
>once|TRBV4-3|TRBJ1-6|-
TGCGCCAGCAGCCAAGGTAGCAGGGAGAATTCACCCCTCCACTTT
CASSQGSRENSPLHF
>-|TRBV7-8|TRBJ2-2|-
TGTGCCAGCAGCCTCGGCGCGAACACCGGGGAGCTGTTTTTT
CASSLGANTGELFF
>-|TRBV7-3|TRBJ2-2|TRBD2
TGTGCCAGCAGCTACCAACTAGCGGGAGGTCGGGCCGGGGAGCTGTTTTTT
CASSYQLAGGRAGELFF
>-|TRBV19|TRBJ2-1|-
TGTGCCAGTAGTATCACTACCGTGAGCTCCTACAATGAGCAGTTCTTC
CASSITTVSSYNEQFF
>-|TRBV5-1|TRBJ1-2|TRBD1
TGCGCCAGCAGCACCGGACAGGTTGGAATAGATGGCTACACCTTC
CASSTGQVGIDGYTF
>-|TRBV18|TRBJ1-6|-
TGTGCCAGCTCACCCGAGGGGCAGGGTTCACCCCTCCACTTT
CASSPEGQGSPLHF
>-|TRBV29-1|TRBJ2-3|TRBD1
TGCAGCGTAATCAGGGGGACAGATACGCAGTATTTT
CSVIRGTDTQYF
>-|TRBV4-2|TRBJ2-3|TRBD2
TGTGCCAGCAGCCCGGGACTAGCAAAAGATACGCAGTATTTT
CASSPGLAKDTQYF
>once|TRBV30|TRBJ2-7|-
TGTGCCTGGAGCCCTCGGCGGGGGACAGAAACCTACGAGCAGTACTTC
CAWSPRRGTETYEQYF
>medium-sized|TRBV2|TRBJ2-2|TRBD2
TGTGCCAGCACCCACTGGGGACTAGCGGATAACACCGGGGAGCTGTTTTTT
CASTHWGLADNTGELFF
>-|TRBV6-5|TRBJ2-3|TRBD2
TGTGCCAGCAGATCAATTAGCGGGAGAGGAGATACGCAGTATTTT
CASRSISGRGDTQYF
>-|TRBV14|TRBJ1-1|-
TGTGCCAGCAGCCAAGCGGGTTATGGGTACACTGAAGCTTTCTTT
CASSQAGYGYTEAFF
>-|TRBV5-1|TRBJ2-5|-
TGCGCCAGCAGCTTGGAGTGGGAAGGAGAGACCCAGTACTTC
CASSLEWEGETQYF
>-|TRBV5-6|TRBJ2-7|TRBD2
TGTGCCAGCAGCTTGGTCGGGACTAGAGAGTACGAGCAGTACTTC
CASSLVGTREYEQYF
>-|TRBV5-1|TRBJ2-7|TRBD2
TGCGCCAGCAGAGACCCTAGCGGGAGCTACGAGCAGTACTTC
CASRDPSGSYEQYF
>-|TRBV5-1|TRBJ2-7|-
TGCGCCAGCAGGAGTGGGTCGCCAAGTAACGAGCAGTACTTC
CASRSGSPSNEQYF
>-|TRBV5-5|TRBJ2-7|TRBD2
TGTGCCAGCAGGGCTAGCGGGAGGGCCTTACCTGGGGAGTACTTC
CASRASGRALPGEYF
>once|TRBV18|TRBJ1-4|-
TGTGCCAGCTCACCATTCAAGGCGCCCGTTAATGAAAAACTGTTTTTT
CASSPFKAPVNEKLFF
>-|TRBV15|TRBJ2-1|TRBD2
TGTGCCACCAGCTGGGGACTAGCGGACTACAATGAGCAGTTCTTC
CATSWGLADYNEQFF
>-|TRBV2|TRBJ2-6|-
TGTGCCAGCAACTGGGCTGGGGCCAACGTCCTGACTTTC
CASNWAGANVLTF
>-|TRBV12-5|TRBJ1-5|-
TGTGCTAGTGGTTTGCGGGCGGGGTTCAATCAGCCCCAGCATTTT
CASGLRAGFNQPQHF
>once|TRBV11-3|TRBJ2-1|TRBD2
TGTGCCAGCAGCTTAGATAGTTGGTCTAGCGGATATACGGAGCAGTTCTTC
CASSLDSWSSGYTEQFF
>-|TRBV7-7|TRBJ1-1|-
TGTGCCAGCAGTCCCTCGCGGGGGTCGACTGAAGCTTTCTTT
CASSPSRGSTEAFF
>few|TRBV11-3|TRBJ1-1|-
TGTGCCAGCAGCTTAGGAGGGGCAGGAGGGAACACTGAAGCTTTCTTT
CASSLGGAGGNTEAFF
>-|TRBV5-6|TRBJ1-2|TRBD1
TGTGCCAGCAGGGAGGGGGCTTACTATGGCTACACCTTC
CASREGAYYGYTF
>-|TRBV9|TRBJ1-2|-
TGTGCCAGCAGCCCCCGACAGGAATCTGATGGCTACACCTTC
CASSPRQESDGYTF
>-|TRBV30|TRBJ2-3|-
TGTGCCTGGAGATATCCCCAAAGCGGATACACAGATACGCAGTATTTT
CAWRYPQSGYTDTQYF
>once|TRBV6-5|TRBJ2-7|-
TGTGCCAGCAGTTACTCTCTGGAGCAAGGCTACGAGCAGTACTTC
CASSYSLEQGYEQYF